Listed below are T cell receptor beta chains from one sample, sequenced in a study of T cell responses to AZD1222 COVID-19 vaccine. Measured with immunoSEQ multiplex PCR; TCRdb has only the in-frame clones, and not every one. The data contain more than 85,000 clones, around 85% of them singletons. Sequencing used peripheral blood, obtained 28 days after the second AZD1222 dose. These receptors all come from an adult who received the AZD1222 COVID-19 vaccine. The CDR3 runs from the conserved cysteine through the conserved F or W. Each record gives: CDR3 protein, D gene, V gene, J gene. The D gene is left open where the match is weak.

CASSEVGTGGAFF	TRBD1	TRBV2	TRBJ1-1
CASSLVRGPAFF	.	TRBV7-2	TRBJ1-1
CASSEDGTGFRAFF	TRBD1	TRBV6-1	TRBJ1-1
CASSPDSWNYGYTF	.	TRBV6-5	TRBJ1-2
CASSLSGFTDTQYF	.	TRBV7-2	TRBJ2-3
CASSGTVGGTNEKLFF	.	TRBV6-1	TRBJ1-4
CAISGRERATGELFF	.	TRBV10-3	TRBJ2-2
CASSLGLGNTEAFF	.	TRBV11-2	TRBJ1-1
CASSYGGLRTEAFF	.	TRBV6-5	TRBJ1-1
CASTGGSYEQYF	.	TRBV12-3/TRBV12-4	TRBJ2-7
CASSPWNTEAFF	.	TRBV14	TRBJ1-1
CASSLRPSSTVDYEQYF	.	TRBV11-2	TRBJ2-7
CASSLDRGVPYGYTF	TRBD1	TRBV7-9	TRBJ1-2
CASRIKASDGYTF	.	TRBV6-5	TRBJ1-2
CASSTRGTVRNTEAFF	.	TRBV19	TRBJ1-1
CASSLAGLARASGEQFF	TRBD2	TRBV5-4	TRBJ2-1
CSVVRQVEAFF	.	TRBV29-1	TRBJ1-1
CASRATPITGGRGYEQYF	TRBD1	TRBV27	TRBJ2-7
CASSISGDAGELFF	.	TRBV19	TRBJ2-2
CASSRDRDYEQYF	TRBD1	TRBV5-1	TRBJ2-7
CATSDSLAGKDTQYF	TRBD2	TRBV24-1	TRBJ2-3
CASSPVDTQYF	.	TRBV18	TRBJ2-3
CATSDKQTGNAFF	.	TRBV24-1	TRBJ1-1
CATTQVSSYNEQFF	.	TRBV10-3	TRBJ2-1
CSVVSGNYGYTF	.	TRBV29-1	TRBJ1-2
CASSQGGVSTDTQYF	TRBD2	TRBV4-2	TRBJ2-3
CASSGTGGGEKLFF	TRBD1	TRBV25-1	TRBJ1-4
CASSFGPESEGKETQYF	.	TRBV5-4	TRBJ2-5
CASSYGNTEAFF	.	TRBV11-3	TRBJ1-1
CASSPTASGSNNEQFF	TRBD2	TRBV3-1/TRBV3-2	TRBJ2-1
CASQTGTANEKLFF	TRBD1	TRBV6-5	TRBJ1-4
CASSFSVEPRETQYF	.	TRBV7-2	TRBJ2-5
CATQKTRAGYEQFF	.	TRBV3-1/TRBV3-2	TRBJ2-1
CASSPTGTGDYGYTF	TRBD1	TRBV7-3	TRBJ1-2
CASSFLGTDTQYF	.	TRBV7-9	TRBJ2-3